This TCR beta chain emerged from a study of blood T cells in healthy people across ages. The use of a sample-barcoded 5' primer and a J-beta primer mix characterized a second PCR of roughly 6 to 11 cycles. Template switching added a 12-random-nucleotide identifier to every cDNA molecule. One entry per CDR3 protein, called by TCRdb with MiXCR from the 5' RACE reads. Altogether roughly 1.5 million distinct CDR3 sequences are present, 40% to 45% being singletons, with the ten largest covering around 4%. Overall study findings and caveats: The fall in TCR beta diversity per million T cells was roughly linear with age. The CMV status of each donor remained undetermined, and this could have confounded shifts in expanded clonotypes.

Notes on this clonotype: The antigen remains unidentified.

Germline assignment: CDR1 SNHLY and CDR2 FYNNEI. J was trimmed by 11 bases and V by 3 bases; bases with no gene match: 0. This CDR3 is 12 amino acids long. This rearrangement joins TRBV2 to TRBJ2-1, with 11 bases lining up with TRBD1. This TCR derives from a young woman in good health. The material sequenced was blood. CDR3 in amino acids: CASSEDRGQQFF. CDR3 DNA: TGTGCCAGCAGTGAGGACAGGGGGCAGCAGTTCTTC.